This T cell receptor (beta chain) was profiled in a study of T cells in narcolepsy. Profiled with immunoSEQ multiplex PCR; TCRdb holds only in-frame clones, not every one. Altogether roughly 34,000 clones are present, roughly 90% being singletons, with the ten largest covering roughly 0.8%. There are 14 residues in the CDR3. The germline V gene encodes CDR1 LNHDA and CDR2 SQIVND (reference sequence). Trimming shortened V by 2 bases and J by 0 bases, and 5 bases separated the two germline ends. The sequence derives from a human donor with narcolepsy. The sample taken for sequencing was CD45RA- memory CD4+ T cells from PBMCs. J is TRBJ1-3 and V is TRBV19; D is ambiguous. The CDR3 here is CASSISSSGNTIYF. The CDR3 nucleotides read TGTGCCAGTAGTATATCAAGCTCTGGAAACACCATATATTTT.